The rows below give T cell receptor beta chains drawn from one sample of a study of cytomegalovirus exposure and HLA in healthy donors. Only in-frame clones appear in the TCRdb table, and some are missing; sequencing was by immunoSEQ multiplex PCR. The sample contains more than 95,000 clones, about 90% of which appear only once. The source material was PBMCs. The source is a woman under 30 in good health and CMV-seronegative. The CDR3 runs from the conserved cysteine through the conserved F or W. Each record gives: V gene, clone size, J gene, CDR3 protein. Some rows mark clone size as missing; the rest say once, few, many or name a class of expanded clone.

TRBV7-2,-,TRBJ1-4,CASSYDRATNEKLFF
TRBV14,-,TRBJ2-1,CASSQGRYNEQFF
TRBV2,-,TRBJ2-1,CASEFAGGSYNEQFF
TRBV18,-,TRBJ2-5,CASKPGLAGAQETQYF
TRBV30,-,TRBJ2-7,CAWSVFIADYEQYF
TRBV28,-,TRBJ1-1,CASSLLAGGAFF
TRBV30,-,TRBJ1-2,CAWSVPGQGTGYTF
TRBV9,-,TRBJ1-2,CASSADRGRGFNYGYTF
TRBV19,-,TRBJ1-5,CASSASEGRGNQPQHF
TRBV7-8,-,TRBJ2-2,CASSLRQGAGSVTGELFF
TRBV4-3,-,TRBJ1-4,CASSLTQQGLGEKLFF
TRBV28,-,TRBJ1-2,CASSRPGTGEDGYTF
TRBV13,-,TRBJ2-7,CASSPPGRGGPRQYF
TRBV28,-,TRBJ2-2,CASSLWGQGTGELFF
TRBV6-1,-,TRBJ1-6,CASSAQGGDSPLHF
TRBV13,-,TRBJ2-1,CASSFGTSGGKNEQFF
TRBV4-3,-,TRBJ2-7,CASSQEYRGEQYF
TRBV19,-,TRBJ1-2,CASSSQGAGYGYTF
TRBV29-1,-,TRBJ2-6,CSVEDRDRDSGANVLTF
TRBV5-6,-,TRBJ1-2,CASSVGDRLYGYTF
TRBV4-3,-,TRBJ1-2,CASSQDAGGNNYGYTF
TRBV30,-,TRBJ2-7,CAWRRPGAAEQYF
TRBV9,few,TRBJ1-2,CASWDRAYGYTF
TRBV28,-,TRBJ1-3,CASSLGQGTGNTIYF
TRBV10-3,-,TRBJ2-2,CAIRDYTSSGELFF
TRBV5-1,few,TRBJ2-1,CASSLGYSGGPDEQFF
TRBV28,-,TRBJ2-7,CASRTHRSSYEQYF
TRBV6-1,-,TRBJ1-1,CASTLVLNTEAFF
TRBV6-5,-,TRBJ1-3,CASSYGETFGNTIYF
TRBV6-5,once,TRBJ1-1,CASTTGYTEAFF
TRBV28,-,TRBJ1-5,CASSLVSGRYQPQHF
TRBV28,-,TRBJ2-2,CASTRTGSLTGELFF
TRBV27,-,TRBJ1-6,CASTQGATYNSPLHF
TRBV10-2,-,TRBJ1-2,CASSDQGHYGYTF
TRBV5-6,-,TRBJ2-5,CASSNPGLAGETQYF
TRBV12-5,-,TRBJ2-1,CASQASGSPYNEQFF
TRBV7-9,-,TRBJ2-7,CASSSEDRVYEQYF
TRBV9,-,TRBJ2-1,CASSNGRGAGINEQFF
TRBV29-1,-,TRBJ1-2,CSVETGQGASGYTF
TRBV27,-,TRBJ1-2,CASSFAGGGYTF
TRBV9,-,TRBJ1-3,CASSTPEPGNTIYF
TRBV10-2,-,TRBJ1-1,CASSEFRGTNTEAFF
TRBV7-9,-,TRBJ2-2,CASRPLTSGDGELFF
TRBV5-5,-,TRBJ2-2,CASSYRLAGVGGELFF
TRBV7-8,-,TRBJ1-2,CASSLAGALMYGYTF
TRBV5-6,-,TRBJ2-1,CASSLAGVGNEQFF
TRBV9,-,TRBJ1-1,CASSVDTGGVNTEAFF